The present T cell receptor beta chain was sequenced within a study of post-analysis software for immune sequencing data. Study-wide results and limits: About five TRBV segments occurring more often in patients than controls included TRBV5-6, TRBV5-1 and TRBV20-1.

Points on this clonotype: As yet, its antigen is unknown.

Unique molecular identifiers had been added to the TCR beta cDNA libraries. From the PCR reads, TCRdb called clonotypes with MiXCR, one entry per CDR3 protein. The sample holds roughly 580,000 distinct CDR3 sequences, roughly two fifths seen once. This CDR3 spans 16 amino acids. Trimming removed 4 bases from V and 7 bases from J; junction bases left unmatched: 7. The germline V gene encodes CDR1 MDHEN and CDR2 SYDVKM. The TCR sequence derives from a girl aged 10 to 17 with multiple sclerosis. The specimen was blood. This chain joins TRBV28 and TRBJ2-1; 13 positions agree with TRBD2. CDR3 protein: CASSSGLAGRGNEQFF. CDR3 sequence (DNA): TGTGCCAGCAGTTCGGGACTAGCGGGAAGGGGTAATGAGCAGTTCTTC.